The text below deals with one TCR beta chain. This record belongs to a study of immune heterogeneity within non-small cell lung tumors. TCR beta CDR3 was amplified by multiplex PCR using 32 V and 13 J primers. TCRdb re-analysed the multiplex PCR reads in MiXCR, keeping a single row per CDR3 protein. The table lists 2,500 to 3,000 distinct CDR3 sequences, approximately 19% of them singletons. Template material for each sample was roughly 600 ng of bulk tumor genomic DNA. Far-apart biopsies, several per primary tumor, were taken during surgery. Curative surgical treatment was performed in patients who had newly diagnosed, untreated non-small cell lung cancer. The germline CDR1 and CDR2 sequences are SGHKS and YYEKEE (reference sequence). Trimming removed 6 bases from V and 3 bases from J, with 15 bases in between. The CDR3 extends over 14 amino acids.

The sample was lung tumor tissue. This clonotype was obtained from a woman between 50 and 59 years old with non-small cell lung cancer. The chain employs TRBV5-5 and TRBJ1-1; D gene uncertain. The CDR3 DNA reads TGTGCCAGCACCCCTGTCGGGATCCACACTGAAGCTTTCTTT. Amino acid sequence: CASTPVGIHTEAFF.